This TCR beta chain is drawn from a study of shared clonotypes between healthy human individuals. Per the authors' pipeline: Junction-only sequences without quality scores were provided by ImmunoSEQ, so filtering was different. Clones were read by immunoSEQ multiplex PCR, and TCRdb kept only the in-frame ones, dropping some. For V, J and clone size, that table is used; D and trimming come from the DNA. Altogether about 600,000 clones are present, less than 98% being singletons, with the ten largest covering 0.045% to 0.07%. The V gene lost 0 bases and the J gene lost 9 bases, with 22 bases spanning the gap. Per germline, CDR1 SGHRS and CDR2 YFSETQ. There are 17 residues in the CDR3.

V and J are TRBV5-1 and TRBJ2-1; maybe TRBD2 (5 bases). The sequence was collected from a woman aged 25-40 years in good health. The sample taken for sequencing was naive CD4+ T cells sorted from blood. Noted subset: CD45RA+ positively selected. In nucleotides, the CDR3 is TGCGCCAGCAGCTTGGTTCTCGTAGTGGGAAGCAGCGGTGAGCAGTTCTTC. This encodes CASSLVLVVGSSGEQFF.